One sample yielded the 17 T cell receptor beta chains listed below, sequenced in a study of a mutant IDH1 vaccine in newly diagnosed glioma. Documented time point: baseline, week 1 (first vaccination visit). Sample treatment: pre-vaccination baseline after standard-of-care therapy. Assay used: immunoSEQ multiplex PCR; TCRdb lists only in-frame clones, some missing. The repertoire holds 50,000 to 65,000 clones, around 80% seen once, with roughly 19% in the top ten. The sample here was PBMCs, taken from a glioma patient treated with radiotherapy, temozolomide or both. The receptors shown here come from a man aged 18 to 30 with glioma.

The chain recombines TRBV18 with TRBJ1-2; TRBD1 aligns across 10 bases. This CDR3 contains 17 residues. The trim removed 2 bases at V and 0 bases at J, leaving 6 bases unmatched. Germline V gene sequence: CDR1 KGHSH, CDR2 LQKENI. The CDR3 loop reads CASSPRTGGRANYGYTF. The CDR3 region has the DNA TGTGCCAGCTCACCAAGGACAGGGGGTAGAGCTAACTATGGCTACACCTTC.

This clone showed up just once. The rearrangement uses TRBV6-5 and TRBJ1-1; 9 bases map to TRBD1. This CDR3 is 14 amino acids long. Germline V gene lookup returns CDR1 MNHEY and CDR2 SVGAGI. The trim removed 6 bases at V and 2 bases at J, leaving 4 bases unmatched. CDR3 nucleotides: TGTGCCAGCAGAAGGACAGGGGTCAACACTGAAGCTTTCTTT. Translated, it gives CASRRTGVNTEAFF.

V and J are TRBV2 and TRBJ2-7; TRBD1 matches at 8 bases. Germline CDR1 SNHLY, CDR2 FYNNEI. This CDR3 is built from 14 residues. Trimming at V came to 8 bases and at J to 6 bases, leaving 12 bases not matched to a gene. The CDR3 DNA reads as TGTGCCAGCGGGGATGAGACAGGGGACATCGAGCAGTACTTC. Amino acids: CASGDETGDIEQYF.

CDR3 nucleotide sequence: TGTGCCAGCAGTACCCCGGGGTCTCGCACAGATACGCAGTATTTT. Translated, it gives CASSTPGSRTDTQYF. The rearrangement uses TRBV6-6 and TRBJ2-3; a weak D match, TRBD2 (5 bases). CDR3 length: 15 amino acids. V was pared by 5 bases and J by 1 base, with 13 bases between. Germline CDR1 and CDR2: MNHNY and SVGAGI (reference sequence).

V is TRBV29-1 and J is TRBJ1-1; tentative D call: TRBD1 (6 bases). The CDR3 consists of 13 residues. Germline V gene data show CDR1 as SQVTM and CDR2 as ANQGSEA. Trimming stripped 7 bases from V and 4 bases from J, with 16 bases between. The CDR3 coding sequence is TGCAGCGATCAATATCGAGGGGGCACTGAAGCTTTCTTT. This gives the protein CSDQYRGGTEAFF.

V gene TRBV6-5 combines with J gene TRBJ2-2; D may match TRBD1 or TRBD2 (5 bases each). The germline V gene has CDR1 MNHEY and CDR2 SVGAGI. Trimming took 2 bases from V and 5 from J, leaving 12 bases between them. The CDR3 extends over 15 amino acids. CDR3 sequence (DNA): TGTGCCAGCAGTTACGAGGGGACCCCAACCGGGGAGCTGTTTTTT. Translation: CASSYEGTPTGELFF.

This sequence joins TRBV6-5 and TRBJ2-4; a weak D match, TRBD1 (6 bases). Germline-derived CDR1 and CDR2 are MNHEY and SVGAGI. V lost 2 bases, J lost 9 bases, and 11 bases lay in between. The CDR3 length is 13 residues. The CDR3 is CASSYRGLGIQYF. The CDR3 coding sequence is TGTGCCAGCAGTTACAGGGGGTTGGGCATTCAGTACTTC.

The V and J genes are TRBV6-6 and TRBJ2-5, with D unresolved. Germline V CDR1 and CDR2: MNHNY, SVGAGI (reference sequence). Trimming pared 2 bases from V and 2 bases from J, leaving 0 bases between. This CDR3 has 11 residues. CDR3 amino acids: CASSYQETQYF. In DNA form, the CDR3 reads TGTGCCAGCAGTTACCAAGAGACCCAGTACTTC.

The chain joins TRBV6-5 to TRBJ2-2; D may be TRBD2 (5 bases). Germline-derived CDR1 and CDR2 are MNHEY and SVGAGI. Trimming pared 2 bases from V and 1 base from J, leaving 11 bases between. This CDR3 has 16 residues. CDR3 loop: CASSYNPGMNTGELFF. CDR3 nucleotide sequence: TGTGCCAGCAGTTACAACCCGGGGATGAACACCGGGGAGCTGTTTTTT.

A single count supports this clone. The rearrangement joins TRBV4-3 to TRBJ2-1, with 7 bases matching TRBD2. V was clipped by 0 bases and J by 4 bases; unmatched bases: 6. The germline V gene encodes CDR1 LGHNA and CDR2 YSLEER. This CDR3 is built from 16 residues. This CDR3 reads CASSQELGAGYNEQFF. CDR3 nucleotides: TGCGCCAGCAGCCAAGAACTGGGAGCGGGGTACAATGAGCAGTTCTTC.

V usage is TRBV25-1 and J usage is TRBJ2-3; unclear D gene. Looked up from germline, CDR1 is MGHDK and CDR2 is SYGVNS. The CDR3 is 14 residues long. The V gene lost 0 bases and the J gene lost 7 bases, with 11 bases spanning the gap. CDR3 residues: CASSEYKNSYTQYF. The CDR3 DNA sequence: TGTGCCAGCAGTGAATATAAGAACAGTTATACGCAGTATTTT.

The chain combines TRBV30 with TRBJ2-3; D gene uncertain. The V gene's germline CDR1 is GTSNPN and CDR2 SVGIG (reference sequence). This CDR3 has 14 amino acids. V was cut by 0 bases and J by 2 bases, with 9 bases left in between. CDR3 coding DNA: TGTGCCTGGAGTGTGGGGTCAGTCACAGATACGCAGTATTTT. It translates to CAWSVGSVTDTQYF.

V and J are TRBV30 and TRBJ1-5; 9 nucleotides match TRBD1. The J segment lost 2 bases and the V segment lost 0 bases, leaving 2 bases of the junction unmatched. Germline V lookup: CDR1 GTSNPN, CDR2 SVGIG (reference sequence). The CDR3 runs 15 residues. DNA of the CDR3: TGTGCCTGGAGTGTAAGGGACAGGGGCAATCAGCCCCAGCATTTT. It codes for CAWSVRDRGNQPQHF.

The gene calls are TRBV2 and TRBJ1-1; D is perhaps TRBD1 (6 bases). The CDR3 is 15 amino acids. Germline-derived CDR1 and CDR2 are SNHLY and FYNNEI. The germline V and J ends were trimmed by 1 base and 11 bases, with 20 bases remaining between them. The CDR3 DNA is TGTGCCAGCAGTGAAGGGCGAGGACAGTCCCGGGGTGCTTTCTTT. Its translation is CASSEGRGQSRGAFF.

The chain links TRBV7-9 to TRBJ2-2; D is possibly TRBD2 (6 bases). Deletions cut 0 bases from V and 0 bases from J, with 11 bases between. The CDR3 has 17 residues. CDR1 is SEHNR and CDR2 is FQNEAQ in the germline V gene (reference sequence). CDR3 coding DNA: TGTGCCAGCAGCTTAGCGATCGGCGGGACGAACACCGGGGAGCTGTTTTTT. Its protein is CASSLAIGGTNTGELFF.

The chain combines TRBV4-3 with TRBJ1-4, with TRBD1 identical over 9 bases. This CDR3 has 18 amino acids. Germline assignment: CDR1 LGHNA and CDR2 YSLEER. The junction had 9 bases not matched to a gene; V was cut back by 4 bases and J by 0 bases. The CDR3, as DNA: TGCGCCAGCAGCCGTTGGGACAGGGTTATTACAACTAATGAAAAACTGTTTTTT. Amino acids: CASSRWDRVITTNEKLFF.

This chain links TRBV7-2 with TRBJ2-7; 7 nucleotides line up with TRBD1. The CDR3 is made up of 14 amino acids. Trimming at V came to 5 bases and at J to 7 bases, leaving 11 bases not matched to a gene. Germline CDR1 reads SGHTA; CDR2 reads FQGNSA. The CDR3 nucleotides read TGTGCCAGCAGCCCGGGACAGTGGTTAGGGGAGCAGTACTTC. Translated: CASSPGQWLGEQYF.